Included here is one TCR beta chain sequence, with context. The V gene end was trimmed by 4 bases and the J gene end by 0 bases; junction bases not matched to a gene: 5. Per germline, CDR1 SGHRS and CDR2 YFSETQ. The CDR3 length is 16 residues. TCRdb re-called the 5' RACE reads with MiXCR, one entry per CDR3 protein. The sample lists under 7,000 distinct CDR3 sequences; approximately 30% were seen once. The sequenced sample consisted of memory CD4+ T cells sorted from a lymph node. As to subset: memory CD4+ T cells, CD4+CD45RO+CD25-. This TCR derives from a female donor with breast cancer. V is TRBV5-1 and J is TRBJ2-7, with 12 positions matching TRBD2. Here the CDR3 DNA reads TGCGCCAGCAGCCCGCAGACTAGCGGGGGCTCCTACGAGCAGTACTTC. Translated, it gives CASSPQTSGGSYEQYF. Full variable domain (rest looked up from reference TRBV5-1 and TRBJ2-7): KAGVTQTPRYLIKTRGQQVTLSCSPISGHRSVSWYQQTPGQGLQFLFEYFSETQRNKGNFPGRFSGRQFSNSRSEMNVSTLELGDSALYLCASSPQTSGGSYEQYFGPGTRLTVT.